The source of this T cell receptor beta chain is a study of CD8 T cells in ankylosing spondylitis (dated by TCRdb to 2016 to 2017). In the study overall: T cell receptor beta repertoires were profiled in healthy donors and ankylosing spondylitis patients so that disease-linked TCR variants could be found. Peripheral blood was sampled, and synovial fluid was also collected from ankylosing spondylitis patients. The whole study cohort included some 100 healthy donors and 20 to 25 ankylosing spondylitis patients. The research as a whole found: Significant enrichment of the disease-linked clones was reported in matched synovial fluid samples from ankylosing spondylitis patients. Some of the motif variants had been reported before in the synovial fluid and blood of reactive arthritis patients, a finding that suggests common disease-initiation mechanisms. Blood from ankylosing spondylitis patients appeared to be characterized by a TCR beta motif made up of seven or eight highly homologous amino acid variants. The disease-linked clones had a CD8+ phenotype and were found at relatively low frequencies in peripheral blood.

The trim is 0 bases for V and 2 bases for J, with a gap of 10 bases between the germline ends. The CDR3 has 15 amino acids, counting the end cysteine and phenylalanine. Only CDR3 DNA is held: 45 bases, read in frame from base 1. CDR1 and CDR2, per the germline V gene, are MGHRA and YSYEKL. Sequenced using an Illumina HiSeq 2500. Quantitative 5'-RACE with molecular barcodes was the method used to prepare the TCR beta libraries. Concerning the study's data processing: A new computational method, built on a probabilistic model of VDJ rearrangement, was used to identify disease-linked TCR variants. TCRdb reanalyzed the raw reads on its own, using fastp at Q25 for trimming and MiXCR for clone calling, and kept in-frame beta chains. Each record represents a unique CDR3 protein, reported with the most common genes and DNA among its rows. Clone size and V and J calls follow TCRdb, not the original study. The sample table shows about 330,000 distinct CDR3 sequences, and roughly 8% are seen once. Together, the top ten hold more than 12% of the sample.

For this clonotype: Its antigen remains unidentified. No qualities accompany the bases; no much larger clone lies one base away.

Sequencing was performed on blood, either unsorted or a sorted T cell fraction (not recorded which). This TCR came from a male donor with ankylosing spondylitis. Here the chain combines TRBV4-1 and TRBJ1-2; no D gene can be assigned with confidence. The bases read TGCGCCAGCAGCCAAGAAAGAGGAGTCAACTATGGCTACACCTTC. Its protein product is CASSQERGVNYGYTF.